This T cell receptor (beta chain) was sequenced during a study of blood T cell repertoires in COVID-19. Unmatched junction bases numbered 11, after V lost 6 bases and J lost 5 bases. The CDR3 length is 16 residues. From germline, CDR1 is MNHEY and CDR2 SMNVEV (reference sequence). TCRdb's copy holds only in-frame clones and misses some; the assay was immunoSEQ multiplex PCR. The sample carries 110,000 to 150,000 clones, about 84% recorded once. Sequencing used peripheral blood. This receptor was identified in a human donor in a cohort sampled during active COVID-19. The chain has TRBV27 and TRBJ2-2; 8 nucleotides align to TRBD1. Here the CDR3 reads CASRTSWDRLTGELFF. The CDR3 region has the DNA TGTGCCAGCAGAACGAGTTGGGACAGGCTAACCGGGGAGCTGTTTTTT.